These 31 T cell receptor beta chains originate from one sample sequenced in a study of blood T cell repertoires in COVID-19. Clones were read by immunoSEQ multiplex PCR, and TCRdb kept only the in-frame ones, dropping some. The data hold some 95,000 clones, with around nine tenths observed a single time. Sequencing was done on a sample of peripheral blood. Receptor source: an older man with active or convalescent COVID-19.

CDR3 nucleotide sequence: TGTGCCAGCAGCCGGACCGGGACAGGGGACAATTCACCCCTCCACTTT. As protein: CASSRTGTGDNSPLHF. The chain is built from TRBV9 and TRBJ1-6; 10 bases match TRBD1. CDR1 and CDR2 (germline): SGDLS, YYNGEE. This CDR3 is 16 amino acids long. The junction had 8 bases not matched to a gene; V was cut back by 4 bases and J by 7 bases.

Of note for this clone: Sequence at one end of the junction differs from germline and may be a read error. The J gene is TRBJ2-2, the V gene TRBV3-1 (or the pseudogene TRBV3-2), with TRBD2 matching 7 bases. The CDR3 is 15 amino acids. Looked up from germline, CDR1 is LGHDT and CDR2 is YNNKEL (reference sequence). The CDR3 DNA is TGTGCCAGCAGGCAAGCGGGGACGAACACCGGGGAGCTGTTTTTT. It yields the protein CASRQAGTNTGELFF.

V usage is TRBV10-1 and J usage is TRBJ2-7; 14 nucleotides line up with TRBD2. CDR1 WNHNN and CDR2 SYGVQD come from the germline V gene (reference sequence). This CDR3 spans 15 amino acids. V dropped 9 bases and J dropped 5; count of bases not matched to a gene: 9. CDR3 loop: CARGGLAGVRNEQYF. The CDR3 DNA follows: TGCGCCAGAGGGGGACTAGCGGGAGTTCGCAACGAGCAGTACTTC.

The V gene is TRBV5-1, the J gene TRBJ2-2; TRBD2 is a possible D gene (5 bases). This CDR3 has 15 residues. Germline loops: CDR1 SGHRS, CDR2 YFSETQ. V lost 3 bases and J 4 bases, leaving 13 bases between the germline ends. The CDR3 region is CASSWEPGSTGELFF. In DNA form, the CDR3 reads TGCGCCAGCAGCTGGGAACCGGGAAGCACCGGGGAGCTGTTTTTT.

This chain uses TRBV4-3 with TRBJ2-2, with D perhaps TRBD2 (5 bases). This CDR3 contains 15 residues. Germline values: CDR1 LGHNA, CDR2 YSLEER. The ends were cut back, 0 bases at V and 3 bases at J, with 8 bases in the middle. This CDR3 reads CASSQDRGYTGELFF. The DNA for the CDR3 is TGCGCCAGCAGCCAAGATAGAGGGTACACCGGGGAGCTGTTTTTT.

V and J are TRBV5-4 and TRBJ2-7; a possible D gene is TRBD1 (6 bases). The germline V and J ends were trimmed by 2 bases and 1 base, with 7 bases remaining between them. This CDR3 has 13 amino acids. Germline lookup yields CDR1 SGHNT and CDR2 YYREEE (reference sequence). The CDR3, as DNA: TGTGCCAGCAGCTTCACAGGGTCCTACGAGCAGTACTTC. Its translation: CASSFTGSYEQYF.

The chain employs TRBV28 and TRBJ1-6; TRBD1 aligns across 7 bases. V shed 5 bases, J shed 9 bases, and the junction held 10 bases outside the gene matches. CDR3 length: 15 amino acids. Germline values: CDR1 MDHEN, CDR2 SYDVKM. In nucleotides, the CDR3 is TGTGCCAGCAGTGCGGCCGGGACAGTGCGTTCACCCCTCCACTTT. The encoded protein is CASSAAGTVRSPLHF.

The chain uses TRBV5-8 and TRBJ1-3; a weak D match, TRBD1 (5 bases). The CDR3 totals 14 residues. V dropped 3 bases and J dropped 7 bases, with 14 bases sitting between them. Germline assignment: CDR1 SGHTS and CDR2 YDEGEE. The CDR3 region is CASSSWGDPNTIYF. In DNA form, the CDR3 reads TGTGCCAGCAGCTCGTGGGGGGATCCGAACACCATATATTTT.

For the CDR3, the DNA is TGTGCCAGCAGAGTAGCGGGGGCGAACACCGGGGAGCTGTTTTTT. Protein: CASRVAGANTGELFF. J is TRBJ2-2 and V is TRBV27, with TRBD2 matching 9 bases. Germline V CDR1 and CDR2: MNHEY, SMNVEV (reference sequence). The CDR3 is 15 residues long. V lost 6 bases and J lost 0; bases outside the gene matches: 2.

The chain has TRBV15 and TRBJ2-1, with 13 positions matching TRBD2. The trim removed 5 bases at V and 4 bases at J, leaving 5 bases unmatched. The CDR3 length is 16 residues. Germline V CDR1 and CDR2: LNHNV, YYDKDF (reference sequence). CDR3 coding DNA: TGTGCCACCAGCGGACTAGCGGGGGCTTTTTACAATGAGCAGTTCTTC. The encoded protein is CATSGLAGAFYNEQFF. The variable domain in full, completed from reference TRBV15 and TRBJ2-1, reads DAMVIQNPRYQVTQFGKPVTLSCSQTLNHNVMYWYQQKSSQAPKLLFHYYDKDFNNEADTPDNFQSRRPNTSFCFLDIRSPGLGDTAMYLCATSGLAGAFYNEQFFGPGTRLTVL.

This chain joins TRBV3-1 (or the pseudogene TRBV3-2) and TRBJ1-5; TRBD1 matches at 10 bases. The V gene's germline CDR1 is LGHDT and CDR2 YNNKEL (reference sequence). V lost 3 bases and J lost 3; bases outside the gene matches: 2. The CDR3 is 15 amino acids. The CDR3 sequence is CASSQGTGDNQPQHF. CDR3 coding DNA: TGTGCCAGCAGCCAGGGGACAGGGGACAATCAGCCCCAGCATTTT.

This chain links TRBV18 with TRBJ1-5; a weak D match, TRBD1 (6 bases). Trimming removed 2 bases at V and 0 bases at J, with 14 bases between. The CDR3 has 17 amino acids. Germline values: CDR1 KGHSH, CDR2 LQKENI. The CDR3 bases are TGTGCCAGCTCACCAGGGGGGGCACGGCTTAGCAATCAGCCCCAGCATTTT. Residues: CASSPGGARLSNQPQHF.

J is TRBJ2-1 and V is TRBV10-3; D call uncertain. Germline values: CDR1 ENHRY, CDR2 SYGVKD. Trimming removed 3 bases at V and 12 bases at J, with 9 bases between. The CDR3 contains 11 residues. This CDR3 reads CAISDSTRQFF. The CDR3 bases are TGTGCCATCAGTGATAGCACACGGCAGTTCTTC.

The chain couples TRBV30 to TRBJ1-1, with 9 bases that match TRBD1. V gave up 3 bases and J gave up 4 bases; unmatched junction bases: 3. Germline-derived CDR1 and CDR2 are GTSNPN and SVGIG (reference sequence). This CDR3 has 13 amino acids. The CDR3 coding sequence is TGTGCCTGGAGAGCGACAGGGGGCACTGAAGCTTTCTTT. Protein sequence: CAWRATGGTEAFF.

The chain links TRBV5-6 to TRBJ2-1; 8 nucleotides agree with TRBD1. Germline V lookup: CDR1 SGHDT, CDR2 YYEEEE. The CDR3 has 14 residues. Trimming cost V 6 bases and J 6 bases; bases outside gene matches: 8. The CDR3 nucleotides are TGTGCCAGCACACGAGGGGGGACAGGCAATGAGCAGTTCTTC. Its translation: CASTRGGTGNEQFF. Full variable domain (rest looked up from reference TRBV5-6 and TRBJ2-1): DAGVTQSPTHLIKTRGQQVTLRCSPKSGHDTVSWYQQALGQGPQFIFQYYEEEERQRGNFPDRFSGHQFPNYSSELNVNALLLGDSALYLCASTRGGTGNEQFFGPGTRLTVL.

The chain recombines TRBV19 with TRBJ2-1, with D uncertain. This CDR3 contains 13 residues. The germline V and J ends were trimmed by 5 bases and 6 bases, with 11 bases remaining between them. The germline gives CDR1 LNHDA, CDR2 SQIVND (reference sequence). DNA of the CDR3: TGTGCCAGTAGTTCCCGAGAGGTCAATGAGCAGTTCTTC. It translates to CASSSREVNEQFF.

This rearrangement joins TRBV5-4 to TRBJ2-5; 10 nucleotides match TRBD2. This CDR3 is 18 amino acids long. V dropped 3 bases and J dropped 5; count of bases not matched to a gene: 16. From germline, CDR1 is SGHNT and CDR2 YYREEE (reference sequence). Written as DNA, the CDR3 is TGTGCCAGCAGCTCTCGCTTGGCTAGCGGGAGCCCAGAGGAGACCCAGTACTTC. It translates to CASSSRLASGSPEETQYF.

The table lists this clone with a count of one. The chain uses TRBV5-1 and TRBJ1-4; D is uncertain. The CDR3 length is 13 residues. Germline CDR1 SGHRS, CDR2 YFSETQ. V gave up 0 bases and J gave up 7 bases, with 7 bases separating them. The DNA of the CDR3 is TGCGCCAGCAGCTTGGCAGGTATTGAAAAACTGTTTTTT. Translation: CASSLAGIEKLFF.

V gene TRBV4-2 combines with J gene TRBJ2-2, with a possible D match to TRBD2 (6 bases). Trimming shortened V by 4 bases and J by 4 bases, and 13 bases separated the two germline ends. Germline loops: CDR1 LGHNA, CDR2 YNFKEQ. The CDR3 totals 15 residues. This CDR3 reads CASSRARDSTGELFF. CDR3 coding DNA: TGTGCCAGCAGCCGGGCGCGGGATTCCACCGGGGAGCTGTTTTTT.

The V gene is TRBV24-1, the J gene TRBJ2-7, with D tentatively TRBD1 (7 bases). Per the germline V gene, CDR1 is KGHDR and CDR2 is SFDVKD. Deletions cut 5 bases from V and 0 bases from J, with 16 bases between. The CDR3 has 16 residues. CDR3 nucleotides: TGTGCCACCAGTGCTGCGGGACAGACCGGCTCCTACGAGCAGTACTTC. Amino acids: CATSAAGQTGSYEQYF.

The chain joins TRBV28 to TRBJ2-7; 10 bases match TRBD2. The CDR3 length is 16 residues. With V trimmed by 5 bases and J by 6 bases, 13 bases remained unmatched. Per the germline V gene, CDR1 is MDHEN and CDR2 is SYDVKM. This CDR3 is CASSPIQREGSREQYF. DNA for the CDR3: TGTGCCAGCAGTCCAATTCAGCGGGAGGGCTCGCGCGAGCAGTACTTC.

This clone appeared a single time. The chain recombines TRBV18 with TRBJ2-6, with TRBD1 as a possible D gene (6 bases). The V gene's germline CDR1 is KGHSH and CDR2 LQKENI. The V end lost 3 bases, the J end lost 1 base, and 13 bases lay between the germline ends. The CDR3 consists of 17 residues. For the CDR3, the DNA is TGTGCCAGCTCACCTAGTTTGGGGGCATCTGGGGCCAACGTCCTGACTTTC. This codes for CASSPSLGASGANVLTF.

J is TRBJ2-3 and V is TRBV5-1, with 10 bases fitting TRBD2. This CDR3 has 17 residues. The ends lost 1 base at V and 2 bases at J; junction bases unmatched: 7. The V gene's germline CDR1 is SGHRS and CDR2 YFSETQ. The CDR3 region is CASSLRASGSYTDTQYF. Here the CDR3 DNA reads TGCGCCAGCAGCTTGCGGGCTAGCGGGAGCTACACAGATACGCAGTATTTT.

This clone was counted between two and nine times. CDR3 amino acids: CASSQSTARGPGAFF. The CDR3 bases are TGTGCCAGCAGCCAATCAACGGCTAGGGGGCCTGGGGCTTTCTTT. V gene TRBV16 combines with J gene TRBJ1-1, with 7 bases lining up with TRBD1. The CDR3 is made up of 15 amino acids. Trimming removed 0 bases from V and 11 bases from J; junction bases left unmatched: 12. CDR1 and CDR2 from the germline V gene are KGHSY and FQNENV.

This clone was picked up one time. The CDR3 DNA reads TGTGCCAGCAGCCAAGATCGGGACAGGGGGACCCAGTACTTC. Protein product: CASSQDRDRGTQYF. The chain has TRBV4-2 and TRBJ2-5; 10 bases agree with TRBD1. Losses at the gene ends were 0 bases for V and 7 bases for J; bases not matched to a gene: 2. The germline gives CDR1 LGHNA, CDR2 YNFKEQ. This CDR3 spans 14 amino acids.

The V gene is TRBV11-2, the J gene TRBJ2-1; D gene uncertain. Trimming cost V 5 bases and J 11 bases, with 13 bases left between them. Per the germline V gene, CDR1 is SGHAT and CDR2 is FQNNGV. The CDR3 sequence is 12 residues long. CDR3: CASSPRLGQQFF. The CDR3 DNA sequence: TGTGCCAGCAGCCCAAGACTCGGTCAGCAGTTCTTC.

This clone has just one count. The DNA of the CDR3 is TGTGCCAGTAGTCGGTTTGGTACAGATACGCAGTATTTT. Its translation: CASSRFGTDTQYF. The chain is built from TRBV19 and TRBJ2-3; D call uncertain. Per germline, CDR1 LNHDA and CDR2 SQIVND (reference sequence). The CDR3 spans 13 residues. The V and J ends lost 5 bases and 3 bases respectively, with 9 bases between them.

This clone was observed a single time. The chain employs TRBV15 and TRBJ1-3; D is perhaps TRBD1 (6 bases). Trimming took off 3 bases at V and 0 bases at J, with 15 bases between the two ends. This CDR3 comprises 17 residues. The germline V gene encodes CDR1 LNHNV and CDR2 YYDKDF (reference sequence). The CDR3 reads CATSSRLQGSSGNTIYF. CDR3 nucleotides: TGTGCCACCAGCAGCCGACTCCAGGGGAGCTCTGGAAACACCATATATTTT. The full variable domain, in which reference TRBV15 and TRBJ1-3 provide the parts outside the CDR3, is DAMVIQNPRYQVTQFGKPVTLSCSQTLNHNVMYWYQQKSSQAPKLLFHYYDKDFNNEADTPDNFQSRRPNTSFCFLDIRSPGLGDTAMYLCATSSRLQGSSGNTIYFGEGSWLTVV.

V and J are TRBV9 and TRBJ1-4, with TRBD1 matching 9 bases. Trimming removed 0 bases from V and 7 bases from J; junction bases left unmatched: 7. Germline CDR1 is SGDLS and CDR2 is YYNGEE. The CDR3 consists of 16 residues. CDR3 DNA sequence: TGTGCCAGCAGCGTAGGCGATCGGGACAGGGCTGAAAAACTGTTTTTT. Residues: CASSVGDRDRAEKLFF.

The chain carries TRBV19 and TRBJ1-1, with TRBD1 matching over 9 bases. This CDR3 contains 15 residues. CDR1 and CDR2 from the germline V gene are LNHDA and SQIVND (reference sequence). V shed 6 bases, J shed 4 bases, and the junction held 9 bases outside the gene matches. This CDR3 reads CASRGTGKGATEAFF. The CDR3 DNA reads TGTGCCAGTAGGGGGACAGGGAAGGGTGCCACTGAAGCTTTCTTT.

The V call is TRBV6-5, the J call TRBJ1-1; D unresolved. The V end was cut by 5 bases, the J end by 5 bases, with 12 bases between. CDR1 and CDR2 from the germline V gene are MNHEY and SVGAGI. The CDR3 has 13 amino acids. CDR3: CASSPAFGTEAFF. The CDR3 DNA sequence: TGTGCCAGCAGTCCCGCGTTTGGTACTGAAGCTTTCTTT.